The 22 T cell receptor beta chains given below trace back to one sample, sequenced in a study of shared clonotypes between healthy human individuals. Assay used: immunoSEQ multiplex PCR; TCRdb lists only in-frame clones, some missing. The sample gives around 510,000 clones, roughly four fifths of which show up once; around 12% is in the top ten. What was sequenced was PBMCs. The source of these receptors is a middle-aged woman in good health. Some clones in this sample may be carry-over from other donors' samples.

The chain carries TRBV27 and TRBJ2-7; D perhaps matches TRBD2 (6 bases). V lost 3 bases, J lost 7 bases, and 7 bases lay in between. The CDR3 has 11 residues. Germline CDR1 and CDR2: MNHEY and SMNVEV (reference sequence). The CDR3: CASSLAGEQYF. The CDR3 nucleotides read TGTGCCAGCAGTTTGGCGGGGGAGCAGTACTTC.

J is TRBJ2-3 and V is TRBV11-2; TRBD2 matches at 14 bases. J gave up 10 bases and V 2 bases, and 5 bases lay outside the gene matches. CDR3 length: 15 residues. Germline CDR1 SGHAT, CDR2 FQNNGV. CDR3 loop: CASSLLGTSGSPQYF. For the CDR3, the DNA is TGTGCCAGCAGCTTACTCGGGACTAGCGGGAGTCCGCAGTATTTT.

In regard to this clone: This likely came from a read error, as a far larger clone is one base away. This chain links TRBV30 with TRBJ2-5; D uncertain. The V end was cut by 4 bases, the J end by 2 bases, with 11 bases between. Per the germline V gene, CDR1 is GTSNPN and CDR2 is SVGIG (reference sequence). The CDR3 spans 13 residues. The DNA for the CDR3 is TGTGCCTGGAACAGAGTCTTTCAAGAGACCCAGTACTTC. As protein: CAWNRVFQETQYF. The whole variable domain, remainder taken from reference TRBV30 and TRBJ2-5, is SQTIHQWPATLVQPVGSPLSLECTVEGTSNPNLYWYRQAAGRGLQLLFYSVGIGQISSEVPQNLSASRPQDRQFILSSKKLLLSDSGFYLCAWNRVFQETQYFGPGTRLLVL.

V gene TRBV5-1 combines with J gene TRBJ2-5; 8 bases agree with TRBD2. CDR3 length: 14 residues. Germline CDR1 reads SGHRS; CDR2 reads YFSETQ. V shed 2 bases, J shed 5 bases, and the junction held 5 bases outside the gene matches. The CDR3 DNA is TGCGCCAGCAGCTTACAAGCGGGAGTCGAGACCCAGTACTTC. It codes for CASSLQAGVETQYF.

The sample holds one count of this clone. V gene TRBV5-5 combines with J gene TRBJ1-1; 8 bases map to TRBD1. This CDR3 is 15 amino acids long. Germline CDR1 SGHKS, CDR2 YYEKEE (reference sequence). V gave up 4 bases and J gave up 5 bases; unmatched junction bases: 10. The chain's CDR3 is CASSALPGQETEAFF. CDR3 sequence (DNA): TGTGCCAGCAGCGCCCTCCCGGGACAGGAAACTGAAGCTTTCTTT. The variable domain in full, completed from reference TRBV5-5 and TRBJ1-1, reads DAGVTQSPTHLIKTRGQQVTLRCSPISGHKSVSWYQQVLGQGPQFIFQYYEKEERGRGNFPDRFSARQFPNYSSELNVNALLLGDSALYLCASSALPGQETEAFFGQGTRLTVV.

The V call is TRBV11-2, the J call TRBJ2-1; TRBD1 matches 9 bases. Per the germline V gene, CDR1 is SGHAT and CDR2 is FQNNGV. This CDR3 has 15 amino acids. With 3 bases clipped from V and 2 bases from J, the junction kept 2 bases outside the gene matches. CDR3 in DNA: TGTGCCAGCAGCTTCAGGACAGGGGCCTACAATGAGCAGTTCTTC. Translating gives CASSFRTGAYNEQFF.

This chain uses TRBV18 with TRBJ2-3; 8 bases map to TRBD1. V lost 3 bases, J lost 5 bases, and 1 base stayed unmatched. Germline assignment: CDR1 KGHSH and CDR2 LQKENI. This CDR3 has 13 amino acids. CDR3 coding DNA: TGTGCCAGCTCACCTGGACAGGGAGATACGCAGTATTTT. It yields the protein CASSPGQGDTQYF.

V is TRBV18 and J is TRBJ1-3; no firm D call. This CDR3 has 16 amino acids. Germline V gene sequence: CDR1 KGHSH, CDR2 LQKENI. The ends were cut back, 3 bases at V and 2 bases at J, with 14 bases in the middle. The CDR3 protein is CASSPGGTTPGNTIYF. CDR3 nucleotides: TGTGCCAGCTCACCGGGTGGAACCACCCCTGGAAACACCATATATTTT.

The chain carries TRBV30 and TRBJ2-5; 11 nucleotides agree with TRBD1. The CDR3 is 16 residues long. V was clipped by 4 bases and J by 1 base; unmatched bases: 8. Per the germline V gene, CDR1 is GTSNPN and CDR2 is SVGIG (reference sequence). The CDR3 is CAWTTTGTGGQETQYF. DNA for the CDR3: TGTGCCTGGACCACAACCGGGACAGGGGGCCAAGAGACCCAGTACTTC.

The rearrangement links TRBV28 to TRBJ1-5, with D possibly being TRBD1 (5 bases). CDR1 MDHEN and CDR2 SYDVKM come from the germline V gene. This CDR3 has 14 residues. V lost 2 bases and J lost 3, with 8 bases in between. CDR3 in DNA: TGTGCCAGCAGTTTAAGACAGTTCAATCAGCCCCAGCATTTT. Translating gives CASSLRQFNQPQHF.

V gene TRBV6-5 combines with J gene TRBJ1-1, with 7 bases that match TRBD1. CDR3 length: 13 residues. Germline trimming cut 2 bases from V and 7 bases from J; bases unmatched to any gene: 4. The V gene's germline CDR1 is MNHEY and CDR2 SVGAGI. The CDR3 sequence is CASSYGQEFEAFF. DNA for the CDR3: TGTGCCAGCAGTTACGGACAGGAATTTGAAGCTTTCTTT.

The chain recombines TRBV18 with TRBJ2-1; 7 nucleotides match TRBD1. This CDR3 is 14 amino acids long. Germline V gene data show CDR1 as KGHSH and CDR2 as LQKENI. The ends lost 2 bases at V and 7 bases at J; junction bases unmatched: 5. The CDR3 is CASSPGTVGNEQFF. CDR3 coding DNA: TGTGCCAGCTCACCAGGGACAGTGGGAAATGAGCAGTTCTTC.

CDR3: CSVVDRGRHEQYF. Written as DNA, the CDR3 is TGCAGCGTTGTAGACAGGGGAAGGCACGAGCAGTACTTC. The V call is TRBV29-1, the J call TRBJ2-7; 8 nucleotides align to TRBD1. CDR1 and CDR2 from the germline V gene are SQVTM and ANQGSEA. V dropped 4 bases and J dropped 5; count of bases not matched to a gene: 7. The CDR3 has 13 residues.

V is TRBV7-9 and J is TRBJ1-1; TRBD1 might be the D (5 bases). The V end was cut by 5 bases, the J end by 2 bases, with 9 bases between. The germline V gene encodes CDR1 SEHNR and CDR2 FQNEAQ (reference sequence). This CDR3 comprises 13 residues. The DNA of the CDR3 is TGTGCCAGCAGCCCGGGGACCAACACTGAAGCTTTCTTT. This codes for CASSPGTNTEAFF.

Note on this clone: The same CDR3 arises from other DNA sequences in this sample as well. The chain recombines TRBV7-2 with TRBJ2-7; the D gene is possibly TRBD2 (5 bases). Germline V gene sequence: CDR1 SGHTA, CDR2 FQGNSA. CDR3 size: 14 residues. Trimming shortened V by 3 bases and J by 6 bases, and 15 bases separated the two germline ends. The CDR3 loop is CASSFGVLYGEQYF. The DNA for the CDR3 is TGTGCCAGCAGCTTCGGGGTCCTTTATGGCGAGCAGTACTTC.

The genes are TRBV2 and TRBJ1-2, with 7 bases that match TRBD1. V was pared by 8 bases and J by 8 bases, with 17 bases of the junction left unmatched. Per germline, CDR1 SNHLY and CDR2 FYNNEI. CDR3 size: 15 residues. For the CDR3, the DNA is TGTGCCAGCCGGAGGGACAGTCCGATTCTTGGCGGCTACACCTTC. It encodes CASRRDSPILGGYTF.

The gene calls are TRBV5-1 and TRBJ2-3, with 13 bases matching TRBD2. Germline V CDR1 and CDR2: SGHRS, YFSETQ. The CDR3 length is 17 residues. With 3 bases clipped from V and 9 bases from J, the junction kept 13 bases outside the gene matches. The CDR3 loop reads CASSSNPGTSGIPTQYF. In DNA, the CDR3 is TGCGCCAGCAGCTCCAATCCCGGGACTAGCGGGATTCCCACGCAGTATTTT.

Note on this clone: The junction departs from the called germline gene at one end, perhaps through a read error. The chain uses TRBV5-1 and TRBJ2-5; 13 bases match TRBD2. Germline values: CDR1 SGHRS, CDR2 YFSETQ. This CDR3 is built from 15 residues. This chain's CDR3 is CARSSLAGGFETQYF. The CDR3, as DNA: TGCGCCAGGAGCTCACTAGCGGGAGGGTTCGAGACCCAGTACTTC.

This clone was seen once. CDR3 in DNA: TGTGCCATCAGAGCCTACGGCGGTACCGGGGAGCTGTTTTTT. The encoded protein is CAIRAYGGTGELFF. The chain uses TRBV10-3 and TRBJ2-2; the D is unclear. Germline V gene lookup returns CDR1 ENHRY and CDR2 SYGVKD. V lost 6 bases, J lost 5 bases, and 13 bases lay in between. This CDR3 contains 14 residues.

This sequence joins TRBV29-1 and TRBJ2-5, with a possible D match to TRBD2 (5 bases). TRBJ2-7 explains the end of the DNA better; the J call may be wrong. CDR1 and CDR2 from the germline V gene are SQVTM and ANQGSEA. The CDR3 totals 15 residues. The CDR3, as DNA: TGCAGCGTTGCTTATTGGCGGACTGACTCCTACGAGCAGTACTTC. Encoded protein: CSVAYWRTDSYEQYF.

A note on this clone: In the same sample, other DNA sequences code for this CDR3. The chain has TRBV11-2 and TRBJ2-5, with D hard to call. V was pared by 5 bases and J by 0 bases, with 7 bases between. The CDR3 is made up of 13 amino acids. CDR1 is SGHAT and CDR2 is FQNNGV in the germline V gene. The CDR3 loop reads CASSPGHQETQYF. The CDR3 coding sequence is TGTGCCAGCAGCCCCGGCCACCAAGAGACCCAGTACTTC. Based on the CDR3 plus reference TRBV11-2 and TRBJ2-5, the full variable domain is EAGVAQSPRYKIIEKRQSVAFWCNPISGHATLYWYQQILGQGPKLLIQFQNNGVVDDSQLPKDRFSAERLKGVDSTLKIQPAKLEDSAVYLCASSPGHQETQYFGPGTRLLVL.

CDR3 residues: CASTSGRAGAHNEQFF. DNA of the CDR3: TGCGCCAGCACCAGCGGGAGGGCCGGGGCCCACAATGAGCAGTTCTTC. The chain is built from TRBV5-1 and TRBJ2-1; 10 nucleotides agree with TRBD2. The CDR3 extends over 16 amino acids. With 6 bases clipped from V and 5 bases from J, the junction kept 11 bases outside the gene matches. Germline lookup yields CDR1 SGHRS and CDR2 YFSETQ.